This T cell receptor (beta chain) was captured by sequencing in a study of radiation and T cells in renal cell carcinoma. As for time point: blood 4 weeks post-SBRT, at nephrectomy. Treatment meaning: 15 Gy SBRT to primary tumor, nephrectomy 4 weeks later. Nephrectomy followed 15 Gy stereotactic body radiation by 4 weeks. After SBRT, blood was collected at 2 and 4 weeks, plus baseline. This renal cell carcinoma was of the clear cell type. The germline V gene has CDR1 DFQATT and CDR2 SNEGSKA (reference sequence). Trimming cost V 6 bases and J 7 bases, with 12 bases left between them. The CDR3 sequence is 11 residues long. Turning to this clone: Its target is unknown.

Broader study findings: In blood, top tumor clones expanded by 2 weeks, shrinking by 4.

Sequenced by immunoSEQ multiplex PCR; TCRdb stores in-frame clones only, minus some. Altogether around 170,000 clones are present, about 85% being singletons, with the ten largest covering 11%. The source of this sequence is a woman in her forties or fifties with renal cell carcinoma. Sequenced here: blood, sampled from a patient whose treatment included radiotherapy and nephrectomy. The V and J genes are TRBV20-1 and TRBJ2-5, with D unclear. The CDR3 loop reads CSAPLFGTQYF. The CDR3 DNA follows: TGCAGTGCGCCACTTTTTGGGACCCAGTACTTC.